This T cell receptor (beta chain) was recovered during a study of blood T cell repertoires in COVID-19. On the study more broadly: The analysed material was cDNA or gDNA that came from T cells, B-cell-depleted T cells, or PBMCs.

Under the authors' procedure: Amplification with reference gene primers provided the estimates of nucleated cell counts. Some clones are missing from TCRdb's copy, which holds only in-frame ones; the method was immunoSEQ multiplex PCR. Clonal size and the V and J genes are those of that table, whereas D and trimming came from the DNA. The data contain 120,000 or so clones, around 76% of them singletons. The clonotype originates from a man aged 60 to 69 with acute or convalescent COVID-19. Material: peripheral blood.

CDR3 region: CASSTLAGVADTQYF. CDR3 DNA: TGTGCCAGCAGCACCCTAGCGGGAGTGGCAGATACGCAGTATTTT. The chain carries TRBV5-6 and TRBJ2-3, with 10 bases aligning to TRBD2. Germline values: CDR1 SGHDT, CDR2 YYEEEE. The CDR3 has 15 amino acids. V shed 4 bases and J 4 bases; nucleotides not matched to a gene: 6. Full variable domain (remainder filled in from reference TRBV5-6 and TRBJ2-3): DAGVTQSPTHLIKTRGQQVTLRCSPKSGHDTVSWYQQALGQGPQFIFQYYEEEERQRGNFPDRFSGHQFPNYSSELNVNALLLGDSALYLCASSTLAGVADTQYFGPGTRLTVL.